One sample yielded the 18 T cell receptor beta chains listed below, sequenced in a study of Tregs in tolerant kidney transplant recipients. Measured with immunoSEQ multiplex PCR; TCRdb has only the in-frame clones, and not every one. The listing records about 30,000 clones. The sequences come from CD8+ T cells from blood, collected before the transplant. The receptor source for this set is a human donor who received a combined kidney and bone marrow transplant.

Details on this clone: From the germline J gene comes the end of the CDR3, since the read stops 3 residues before it. V gene TRBV7-6 combines with J gene TRBJ2-7, with 7 nucleotides matching TRBD1. The V gene end was trimmed by 3 bases and the J gene end by 0 bases; junction bases not matched to a gene: 2. This CDR3 spans 14 amino acids. Germline values: CDR1 SGHVS, CDR2 FNYEAQ. The CDR3 protein is CASSFRDSSYEQYF. The CDR3 DNA, read in part, is TGTGCCAGCAGCTTCCGGGACAGCTCCTACGAG.

Comment on this clone: The read terminates 3 residues ahead of where the CDR3 ends, so the germline J gene completes it. V gene TRBV29-1 combines with J gene TRBJ2-3, with 8 bases lining up with TRBD2. CDR3 length: 15 amino acids. Germline assignment: CDR1 SQVTM and CDR2 ANQGSEA. V trimming: 0 bases; J trimming: 4 bases; junction bases outside the gene matches: 6. CDR3 DNA, as far as it was read: TGCAGCGTTGAAGATCAGCGGGAGTGGCCAGATACG. Translating it yields CSVEDQREWPDT. The whole CDR3 sequence is CSVEDQREWPDTQYF.

The CDR3 here is CASRDLGGNQPQHF. CDR3 DNA, as far as it was read: TGTGCCAGCAGAGACCTGGGCGGCAATCAGCCC. The rearrangement joins TRBV27 to TRBJ1-5; D not resolved. The read halts 3 residues ahead of the CDR3 end, with the missing end drawn from the germline J gene. Trimming removed 6 bases from V and 2 bases from J, with 11 bases in between. The CDR3 covers 14 residues. From germline, CDR1 is MNHEY and CDR2 SMNVEV (reference sequence).

As regards this clone: The CDR3 end lies 3 residues beyond the end of the read and is filled in from the germline J gene. V gene TRBV29-1 combines with J gene TRBJ2-3, with TRBD2 identical over 10 bases. Trimming removed 7 bases from V and 4 bases from J; junction bases left unmatched: 5. Looked up from germline, CDR1 is SQVTM and CDR2 is ANQGSEA. This CDR3 is built from 13 residues. The CDR3 spells CSGLTSGPDTQYF. The sequenced CDR3 bases are TGCAGCGGCCTGACTAGCGGGCCAGATACG.

For this clone: Read coverage stops 3 residues before the CDR3 terminus; the germline J gene supplies the remainder. The chain has TRBV18 and TRBJ2-7, with 7 nucleotides matching TRBD1. Losses at the gene ends were 4 bases for V and 2 bases for J; bases not matched to a gene: 5. The germline V gene has CDR1 KGHSH and CDR2 LQKENI. The CDR3 is 14 residues long. The CDR3 protein is CASSRDSPTYEQYF. CDR3 DNA (partial): TGTGCCAGCTCACGGGACAGCCCAACCTACGAG.

Worth noting for this clone: The read ends 3 residues early relative to the CDR3; the germline J gene fills the gap. The rearrangement joins TRBV19 to TRBJ2-1; weak D call: TRBD2 (6 bases). Trimming cost V 3 bases and J 6 bases, with 15 bases left between them. The CDR3 sequence is 15 residues long. Germline lookup yields CDR1 LNHDA and CDR2 SQIVND (reference sequence). CDR3 bases read: TGTGCCAGTAGTATTGTGAGCGGGTCAGCCAATGAG. Protein product: CASSIVSGSANE. The full CDR3 reads CASSIVSGSANEQFF.

As to this clone: The sequence runs out 3 residues before the end of the CDR3; the remainder is reconstructed from the germline J gene. This chain connects TRBV20-1 to TRBJ2-7; TRBD1 might be the D (5 bases). The CDR3 contains 15 residues. V was pared by 3 bases and J by 3 bases, with 18 bases between. Germline V CDR1 and CDR2: DFQATT, SNEGSKA (reference sequence). CDR3 sequence: CSARGPLDSGYEQYF. The DNA read from the CDR3 is TGCAGTGCTAGGGGGCCCCTAGATTCGGGCTACGAG.

Concerning this clone: Sequencing ends 3 residues short of the CDR3 end; the germline J gene provides the rest. The rearrangement uses TRBV19 and TRBJ2-1; D might be TRBD2 (5 bases). Trimming took 3 bases from V and 7 from J, leaving 10 bases between them. The CDR3 contains 13 residues. Per the germline V gene, CDR1 is LNHDA and CDR2 is SQIVND (reference sequence). The CDR3 protein is CASSIGVGNEQFF. The CDR3 DNA, read in part, is TGTGCCAGTAGTATCGGGGTGGGGAATGAG.

Concerning this clone itself: With the read ending 3 residues before the CDR3 end, the germline J gene is used to fill in that end. The chain links TRBV6-2 or TRBV6-3 to TRBJ2-2, with a tentative D call TRBD2 (6 bases). The germline CDR1 and CDR2 sequences are MNHEY and SVGEGT. The CDR3 is 15 residues long. V lost 4 bases, J lost 1 base, and 10 bases lay in between. CDR3 amino acids: CASSFEGLNTGELFF. The covered CDR3 bases are TGTGCCAGCAGTTTTGAGGGACTGAACACCGGGGAG.

Regarding this clone: The read is 3 residues too short to cover the CDR3 end, so that end is filled in from the germline J gene. V and J are TRBV7-9 and TRBJ2-3; 10 nucleotides line up with TRBD1. The germline CDR1 and CDR2 sequences are SEHNR and FQNEAQ (reference sequence). The ends lost 4 bases at V and 5 bases at J; junction bases unmatched: 6. This CDR3 spans 15 amino acids. The part of the CDR3 DNA that was read is TGTGCCAGCAGCTGGTGGGACAGGGGACGAGATACG. Translated, it gives CASSWWDRGRDT. The whole CDR3 region reads CASSWWDRGRDTQYF.

As for this clone: The read terminates 3 residues before the CDR3 end, so the remaining end is supplied by the germline J gene. This chain joins TRBV7-6 and TRBJ2-7; 7 bases map to TRBD1. V lost 5 bases and J lost 2; bases outside the gene matches: 6. The CDR3 covers 14 residues. Germline values: CDR1 SGHVS, CDR2 FNYEAQ. This CDR3 is CASSPPGQPYEQYF. Incomplete CDR3 DNA: TGTGCCAGCAGCCCGCCGGGACAGCCCTACGAG.

On this clone itself: The observed sequence ends 3 residues before the CDR3 terminus, with the missing tail filled in from the germline J gene. The rearrangement joins TRBV5-1 to TRBJ2-7, with D perhaps matching TRBD2 (6 bases). Germline assignment: CDR1 SGHRS and CDR2 YFSETQ. V lost 4 bases and J 4 bases, leaving 15 bases between the germline ends. This CDR3 is built from 14 residues. The CDR3 spells CASSRTEGQYEQYF. The CDR3 bases that were read are TGCGCCAGCAGCCGCACGGAGGGGCAATACGAG.

On this clone: With the read ending 3 residues before the CDR3 end, the germline J gene is used to fill in that end. The chain uses TRBV5-6 and TRBJ1-1, with a tentative D call TRBD1 (5 bases). There are 13 residues in the CDR3. Per the germline V gene, CDR1 is SGHDT and CDR2 is YYEEEE. With 2 bases removed from V and 4 bases from J, the gap between germline ends came to 9 bases. CDR3 bases read: TGTGCCAGCAGCTTAGGAGGGGCCACTGAA. The encoded protein is CASSLGGATE. In full, the CDR3 is CASSLGGATEAFF. The full variable domain, completed using reference TRBV5-6 and TRBJ1-1, is DAGVTQSPTHLIKTRGQQVTLRCSPKSGHDTVSWYQQALGQGPQFIFQYYEEEERQRGNFPDRFSGHQFPNYSSELNVNALLLGDSALYLCASSLGGATEAFFGQGTRLTVV.

As regards this clone: Sequencing ends 3 residues short of the CDR3 end; the germline J gene provides the rest. This chain joins TRBV10-3 and TRBJ1-3; TRBD1 matches 8 bases. The trim removed 0 bases at V and 0 bases at J, leaving 4 bases unmatched. The CDR3 is 17 amino acids. The germline CDR1 and CDR2 sequences are ENHRY and SYGVKD. The chain's CDR3 is CAISESRDRSSGNTIYF. Incomplete CDR3 DNA: TGTGCCATCAGTGAGTCGAGGGACAGGAGCTCTGGAAACACC.

Of note for this clone: The read comes to an end 3 residues before the CDR3 does, leaving the germline J gene to fill in the end. J is TRBJ2-1 and V is TRBV5-1, with a possible D match to TRBD1 (5 bases). The CDR3 is 15 amino acids. V was pared by 0 bases and J by 4 bases, with 11 bases between. Germline CDR1 and CDR2: SGHRS and YFSETQ. Incomplete CDR3 DNA: TGCGCCAGCAGCTTGGGCGCAGGGCGATACAATGAG. This codes for CASSLGAGRYNE. The whole CDR3 region reads CASSLGAGRYNEQFF. The entire variable domain, with the rest obtained from reference TRBV5-1 and TRBJ2-1, is as follows: KAGVTQTPRYLIKTRGQQVTLSCSPISGHRSVSWYQQTPGQGLQFLFEYFSETQRNKGNFPGRFSGRQFSNSRSEMNVSTLELGDSALYLCASSLGAGRYNEQFFGPGTRLTVL.

Partial CDR3 DNA: TGTGCCAGCAGCTTAGCAGGGGGCGGGAGCCCCTACGAG. It specifies CASSLAGGGSPYE. The CDR3 in its entirety is CASSLAGGGSPYEQYF. V usage is TRBV7-6 and J usage is TRBJ2-7; either TRBD1 or TRBD2 may supply D (7 bases each). The read ends 3 residues before the CDR3 terminus; that terminus is restored from the germline J gene. CDR1 is SGHVS and CDR2 is FNYEAQ in the germline V gene. The V end lost 0 bases, the J end lost 2 bases, and 14 bases lay between the germline ends. The CDR3 is made up of 16 amino acids.

Concerning this clone: With the read ending 3 residues before the CDR3 end, the germline J gene is used to fill in that end. The rearrangement links TRBV7-2 to TRBJ2-5; D unclear. V lost 3 bases and J 0 bases, leaving 8 bases between the germline ends. The CDR3 runs 14 residues. Germline V gene data show CDR1 as SGHTA and CDR2 as FQGNSA. CDR3 bases read: TGTGCCAGCAGCTTCTTGCAGAACCAAGAGACC. Its protein product is CASSFLQNQET. In full, the CDR3 is CASSFLQNQETQYF. Drawing the rest from reference TRBV7-2 and TRBJ2-5, the complete variable domain is GAGVSQSPSNKVTEKGKDVELRCDPISGHTALYWYRQSLGQGLEFLIYFQGNSAPDKSGLPSDRFSAERTGGSVSTLTIQRTQQEDSAVYLCASSFLQNQETQYFGPGTRLLVL.

Concerning this clone itself: The read finishes 3 residues shy of the CDR3 end, and the germline J gene is used to complete it. The chain combines TRBV2 with TRBJ2-7; 10 bases match TRBD2. Per the germline V gene, CDR1 is SNHLY and CDR2 is FYNNEI. The CDR3 contains 15 residues. After removal of 1 base from V and 4 bases from J, the junction contained 4 bases not matched to a gene. CDR3 residues: CASSEVLAGFYEQYF. CDR3 DNA, as far as it was read: TGTGCCAGCAGTGAAGTACTAGCGGGATTTTACGAG.